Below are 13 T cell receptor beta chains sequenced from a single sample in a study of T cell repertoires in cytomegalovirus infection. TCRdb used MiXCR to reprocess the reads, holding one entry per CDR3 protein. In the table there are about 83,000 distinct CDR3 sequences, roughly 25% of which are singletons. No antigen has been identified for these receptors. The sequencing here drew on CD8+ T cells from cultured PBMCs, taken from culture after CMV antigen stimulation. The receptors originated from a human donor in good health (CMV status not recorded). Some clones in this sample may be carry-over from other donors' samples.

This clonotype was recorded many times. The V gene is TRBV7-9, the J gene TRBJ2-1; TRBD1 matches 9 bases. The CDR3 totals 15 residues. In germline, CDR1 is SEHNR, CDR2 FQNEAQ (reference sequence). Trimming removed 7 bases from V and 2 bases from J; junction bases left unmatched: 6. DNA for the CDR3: TGTGCCAGCATCTCCGGGACAGGGACCTACAATGAGCAGTTCTTC. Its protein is CASISGTGTYNEQFF.

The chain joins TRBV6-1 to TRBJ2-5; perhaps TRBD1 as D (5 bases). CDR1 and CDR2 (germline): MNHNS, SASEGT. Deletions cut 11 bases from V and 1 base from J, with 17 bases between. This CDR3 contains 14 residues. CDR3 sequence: CAGIYWGSQETQYF. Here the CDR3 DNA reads TGTGCCGGCATTTACTGGGGCAGCCAAGAGACCCAGTACTTC.

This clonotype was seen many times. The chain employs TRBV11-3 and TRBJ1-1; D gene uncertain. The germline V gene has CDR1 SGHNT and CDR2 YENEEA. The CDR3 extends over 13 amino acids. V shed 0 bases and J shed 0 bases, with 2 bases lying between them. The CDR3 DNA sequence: TGTGCCAGCAGCTTAGATATGAACACTGAAGCTTTCTTT. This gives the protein CASSLDMNTEAFF.

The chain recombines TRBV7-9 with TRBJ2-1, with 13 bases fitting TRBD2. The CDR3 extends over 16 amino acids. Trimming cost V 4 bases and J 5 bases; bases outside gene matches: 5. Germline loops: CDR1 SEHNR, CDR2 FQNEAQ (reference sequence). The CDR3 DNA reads TGTGCCAGCAGCTCGACTAGCGGGAGGACCAACAATGAGCAGTTCTTC. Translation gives CASSSTSGRTNNEQFF.

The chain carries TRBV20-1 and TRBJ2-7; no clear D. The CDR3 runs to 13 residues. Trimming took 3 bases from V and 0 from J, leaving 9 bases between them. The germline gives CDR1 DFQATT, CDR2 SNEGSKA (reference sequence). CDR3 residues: CSARRYDSYEQYF. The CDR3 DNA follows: TGCAGTGCTAGGCGGTACGACTCCTACGAGCAGTACTTC.

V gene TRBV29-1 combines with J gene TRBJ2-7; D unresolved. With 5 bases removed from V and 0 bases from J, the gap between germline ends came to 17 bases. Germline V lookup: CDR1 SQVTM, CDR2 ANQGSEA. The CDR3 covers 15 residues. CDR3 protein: CSVYGPKSDSYEQYF. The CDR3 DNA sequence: TGCAGCGTTTACGGCCCTAAGTCTGACTCCTACGAGCAGTACTTC.

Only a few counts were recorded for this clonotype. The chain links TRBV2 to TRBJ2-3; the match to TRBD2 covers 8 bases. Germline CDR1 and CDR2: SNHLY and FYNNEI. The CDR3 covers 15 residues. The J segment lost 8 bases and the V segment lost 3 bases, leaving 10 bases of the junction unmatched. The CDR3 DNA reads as TGTGCCAGCAGTGACCCCGCGGGGGGCGAGCGTACGCAGTATTTT. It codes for CASSDPAGGERTQYF.

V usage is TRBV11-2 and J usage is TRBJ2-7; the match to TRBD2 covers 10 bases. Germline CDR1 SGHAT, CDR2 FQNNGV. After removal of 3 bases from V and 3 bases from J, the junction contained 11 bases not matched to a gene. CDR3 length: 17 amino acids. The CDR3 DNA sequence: TGTGCCAGCAGCTTCGTACGGTCAGGACTAGCGGACTACGAGCAGTACTTC. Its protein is CASSFVRSGLADYEQYF.

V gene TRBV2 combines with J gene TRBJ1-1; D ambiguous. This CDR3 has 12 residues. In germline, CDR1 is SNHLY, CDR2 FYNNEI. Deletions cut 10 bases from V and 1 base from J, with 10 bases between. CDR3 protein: CAIVFPNTEAFF. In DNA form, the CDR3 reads TGTGCCATCGTCTTCCCGAACACTGAAGCTTTCTTT.

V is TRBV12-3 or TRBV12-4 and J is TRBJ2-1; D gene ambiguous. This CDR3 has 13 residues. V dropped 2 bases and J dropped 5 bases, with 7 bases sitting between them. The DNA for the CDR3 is TGTGCCAGCAGTTTAAACAAAAACAATGAGCAGTTCTTC. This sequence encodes CASSLNKNNEQFF.

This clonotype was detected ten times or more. CDR3 amino acids: CASSHAGTDSYEQYF. The CDR3 DNA reads TGTGCCAGCAGTCATGCCGGGACAGACTCCTACGAGCAGTACTTC. This sequence joins TRBV12-3 or TRBV12-4 and TRBJ2-7, with 7 bases identical to TRBD1. The CDR3 is 15 residues long. Losses at the gene ends were 5 bases for V and 0 bases for J; bases not matched to a gene: 7.

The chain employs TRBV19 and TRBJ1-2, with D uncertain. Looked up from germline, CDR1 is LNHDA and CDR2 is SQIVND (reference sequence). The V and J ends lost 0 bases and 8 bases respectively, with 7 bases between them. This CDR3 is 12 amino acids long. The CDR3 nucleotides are TGTGCCAGTAGTATAGATCTAACCGGCTACACCTTC. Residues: CASSIDLTGYTF.

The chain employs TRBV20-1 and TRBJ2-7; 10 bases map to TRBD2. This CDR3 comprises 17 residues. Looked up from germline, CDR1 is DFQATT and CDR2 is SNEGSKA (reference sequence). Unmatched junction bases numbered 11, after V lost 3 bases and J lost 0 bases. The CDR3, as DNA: TGCAGTGCTAGGGGGCTAGCGGGAGAAGGGTACTCCTACGAGCAGTACTTC. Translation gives CSARGLAGEGYSYEQYF.